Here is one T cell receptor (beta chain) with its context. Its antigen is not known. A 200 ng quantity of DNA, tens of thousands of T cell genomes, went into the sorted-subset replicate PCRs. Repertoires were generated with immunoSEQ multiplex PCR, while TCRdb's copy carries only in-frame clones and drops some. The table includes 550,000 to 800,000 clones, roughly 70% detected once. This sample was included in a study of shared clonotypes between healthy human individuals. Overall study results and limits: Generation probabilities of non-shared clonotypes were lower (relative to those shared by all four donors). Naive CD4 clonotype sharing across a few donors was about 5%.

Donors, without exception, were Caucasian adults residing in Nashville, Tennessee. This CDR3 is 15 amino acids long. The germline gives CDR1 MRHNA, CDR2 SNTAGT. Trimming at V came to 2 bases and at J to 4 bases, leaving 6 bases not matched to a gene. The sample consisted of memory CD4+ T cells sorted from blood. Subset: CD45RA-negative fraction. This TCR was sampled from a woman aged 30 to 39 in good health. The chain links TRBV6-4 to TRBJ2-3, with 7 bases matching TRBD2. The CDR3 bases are TGTGCCAGCAGTGACGTGGGAGGGCTTGCAGATACGCAGTATTTT. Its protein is CASSDVGGLADTQYF.